The 24 T cell receptor beta chains below were found in one sample sequenced in a study of blood T cell repertoires in COVID-19. The method was immunoSEQ multiplex PCR; TCRdb's version includes in-frame clones alone and lacks a portion of them. There are 210,000 or so clones in the sample; less than 85% occur only once, and about 8.3% lies in the top ten. Sequencing was done on a sample of peripheral blood. These receptors were obtained from a woman aged 80 or over with COVID-19, enrolled during active disease.

In this sample, this clone turned up once. The gene calls are TRBV15 and TRBJ1-3, with no clear D. This CDR3 region has 13 residues. Per germline, CDR1 LNHNV and CDR2 YYDKDF (reference sequence). The V end lost 1 base, the J end lost 1 base, and 2 bases lay between the germline ends. CDR3 region: CATSRASGNTIYF. CDR3 bases: TGTGCCACCAGCAGAGCTTCTGGAAACACCATATATTTT.

The rearrangement uses TRBV6-6 and TRBJ2-6; 7 nucleotides match TRBD2. CDR1 is MNHNY and CDR2 is SVGAGI in the germline V gene (reference sequence). The trim removed 6 bases at V and 3 bases at J, leaving 5 bases unmatched. The CDR3 loop spans 15 amino acids. In DNA, the CDR3 is TGTGCCAGCAGGTCGACGGGGGGTGGGGCCAACGTCCTGACTTTC. The encoded protein is CASRSTGGGANVLTF.

The chain recombines TRBV9 with TRBJ1-3, with 12 bases that match TRBD1. This CDR3 has 18 residues. V lost 0 bases and J lost 2; bases outside the gene matches: 6. Germline loops: CDR1 SGDLS, CDR2 YYNGEE. In nucleotides, the CDR3 is TGTGCCAGCAGCGTAGCCGGGACAGGGGGCGCCCCTGGAAACACCATATATTTT. Residues: CASSVAGTGGAPGNTIYF.

V is TRBV19 and J is TRBJ2-3, with 7 bases that match TRBD1. J lost 3 bases, V lost 4 bases, and 4 bases had no gene match. Germline V CDR1 and CDR2: LNHDA, SQIVND (reference sequence). This CDR3 region has 14 residues. CDR3 sequence (DNA): TGTGCCAGTAGTAAGGGGGCAGGGACAGATACGCAGTATTTT. Its protein is CASSKGAGTDTQYF.

The J gene is TRBJ1-5, the V gene TRBV12-3 or TRBV12-4, with TRBD1 as a possible D gene (5 bases). The CDR3 length is 13 residues. Trimming pared 3 bases from V and 7 bases from J, leaving 10 bases between. This chain's CDR3 is CASSFSGEQPQHF. The CDR3 DNA follows: TGTGCCAGCAGTTTCTCGGGGGAACAGCCCCAGCATTTT.

This clone was seen a single time. The rearrangement links TRBV5-1 to TRBJ1-1; no clear D gene. Germline loops: CDR1 SGHRS, CDR2 YFSETQ. This CDR3 region has 14 residues. Trimming stripped 3 bases from V and 1 base from J, with 10 bases between. The CDR3 protein is CASSSFAGNTEAFF. As DNA, the CDR3 is TGCGCCAGCAGCTCCTTCGCGGGGAACACTGAAGCTTTCTTT.

The chain carries TRBV11-2 and TRBJ1-1; D is uncertain. Germline CDR1 reads SGHAT; CDR2 reads FQNNGV. Trimming took off 7 bases at V and 1 base at J, with 10 bases between the two ends. The CDR3 covers 13 residues. CDR3 protein: CASTPRGNTEAFF. DNA for the CDR3: TGTGCCAGCACCCCCAGAGGGAACACTGAAGCTTTCTTT. Based on the CDR3 plus reference TRBV11-2 and TRBJ1-1, the full variable domain is EAGVAQSPRYKIIEKRQSVAFWCNPISGHATLYWYQQILGQGPKLLIQFQNNGVVDDSQLPKDRFSAERLKGVDSTLKIQPAKLEDSAVYLCASTPRGNTEAFFGQGTRLTVV.

This chain uses TRBV9 with TRBJ2-7; TRBD1 matches at 9 bases. The junction had 3 bases not matched to a gene; V was cut back by 5 bases and J by 0 bases. CDR1 is SGDLS and CDR2 is YYNGEE in the germline V gene. This CDR3 region has 14 residues. The CDR3, as DNA: TGTGCCAGCAGTGGGACAGGGAGCTCCTACGAGCAGTACTTC. Encoded protein: CASSGTGSSYEQYF.

The chain has TRBV25-1 and TRBJ1-3, with no clear D. The CDR3 extends over 14 amino acids. Trimming removed 9 bases from V and 0 bases from J, with 12 bases in between. Germline CDR1 MGHDK, CDR2 SYGVNS. The DNA of the CDR3 is TGTGCCAGTAAAACAGATAACTCTGGAAACACCATATATTTT. Amino acid sequence: CASKTDNSGNTIYF.

The rearrangement joins TRBV5-5 to TRBJ1-6, with TRBD1 matching over 7 bases. The length of the CDR3 is 14 residues. V lost 4 bases to trimming and J lost 10 bases; unmatched junction nucleotides: 8. Germline assignment: CDR1 SGHKS and CDR2 YYEKEE (reference sequence). Written as DNA, the CDR3 is TGTGCCAGCAGCATTGCCGGGACAGCATCACCCCTCCACTTT. This encodes CASSIAGTASPLHF.

The chain couples TRBV6-5 to TRBJ2-3; D perhaps matches TRBD2 (6 bases). This CDR3 contains 13 residues. V lost 6 bases, J lost 4 bases, and 11 bases lay in between. CDR1 is MNHEY and CDR2 is SVGAGI in the germline V gene. The CDR3 DNA follows: TGTGCCAGCAGGCGGGGTGGCTCAGATACGCAGTATTTT. It codes for CASRRGGSDTQYF.

This clone appeared once. The chain couples TRBV5-4 to TRBJ1-6, with 8 bases identical to TRBD1. Losses at the gene ends were 4 bases for V and 1 base for J; bases not matched to a gene: 4. CDR1 is SGHNT, CDR2 YYREEE, per germline (reference sequence). The CDR3 is made up of 16 amino acids. CDR3 residues: CASSATGASYNSPLHF. The CDR3 DNA is TGTGCCAGCAGCGCGACAGGGGCGTCCTATAATTCACCCCTCCACTTT.

The chain joins TRBV5-1 to TRBJ1-1; TRBD1 is a possible D gene (6 bases). The V gene's germline CDR1 is SGHRS and CDR2 YFSETQ. Trimming pared 5 bases from V and 0 bases from J, leaving 14 bases between. This CDR3 has 15 residues. Written as DNA, the CDR3 is TGCGCCAGCAGAAGAACAGGGACGGTGAACACTGAAGCTTTCTTT. It yields the protein CASRRTGTVNTEAFF.

This rearrangement joins TRBV7-9 to TRBJ1-4, with 8 nucleotides matching TRBD1. V was clipped by 5 bases and J by 7 bases; unmatched bases: 9. In germline, CDR1 is SEHNR, CDR2 FQNEAQ (reference sequence). This CDR3 has 15 amino acids. The CDR3 loop reads CASSTRTGRGEKLFF. The CDR3 DNA reads TGTGCCAGCAGCACCCGGACAGGGAGGGGTGAAAAACTGTTTTTT.

This clone turned up a few times. The rearrangement links TRBV9 to TRBJ2-4; D gene ambiguous. The V end was cut by 0 bases, the J end by 6 bases, with 7 bases between. The CDR3 is 13 amino acids. Germline loops: CDR1 SGDLS, CDR2 YYNGEE. The chain's CDR3 is CASSVDVRNIQYF. CDR3 sequence (DNA): TGTGCCAGCAGCGTAGACGTCAGAAACATTCAGTACTTC. Variable domain in full (rest from reference TRBV9 and TRBJ2-4): DSGVTQTPKHLITATGQRVTLRCSPRSGDLSVYWYQQSLDQGLQFLIQYYNGEERAKGNILERFSAQQFPDLHSELNLSSLELGDSALYFCASSVDVRNIQYFGAGTRLSVL.

This clone was recorded at least ten times. The gene calls are TRBV3-1 (or the pseudogene TRBV3-2) and TRBJ1-6; the D is unclear. Trimming removed 1 base at V and 9 bases at J, with 10 bases between. This CDR3 is 14 amino acids long. In germline, CDR1 is LGHDT, CDR2 YNNKEL (reference sequence). The DNA of the CDR3 is TGTGCCAGCAGCCAAGCGGGGTCAGTTTCACCCCTCCACTTT. Encoded protein: CASSQAGSVSPLHF.

The rearrangement joins TRBV24-1 to TRBJ2-7; TRBD1 is a possible D gene (5 bases). CDR1 KGHDR and CDR2 SFDVKD come from the germline V gene. V was trimmed by 3 bases and J by 6 bases, leaving 14 bases between them. CDR3 size: 14 residues. Here the CDR3 reads CATSDPRVPGEQYF. DNA of the CDR3: TGTGCCACCAGTGATCCCAGGGTCCCGGGCGAGCAGTACTTC.

This clone came up once. The chain has TRBV19 and TRBJ1-2; D might be TRBD1 (6 bases). Germline CDR1 is LNHDA and CDR2 is SQIVND (reference sequence). CDR3 length: 12 residues. V was trimmed by 11 bases and J by 3 bases, leaving 13 bases between them. CDR3 residues: CAAGDRYYGYTF. The CDR3 bases are TGTGCCGCAGGGGACCGCTACTATGGCTACACCTTC.

The gene calls are TRBV18 and TRBJ1-3; possible D gene TRBD1, 5 bases. V was trimmed by 2 bases and J by 3 bases, leaving 11 bases between them. The germline V gene encodes CDR1 KGHSH and CDR2 LQKENI. The CDR3 is made up of 15 amino acids. The CDR3 sequence: CASSPGQGSGNTIYF. The CDR3 nucleotides are TGTGCCAGCTCACCAGGGCAGGGCAGTGGAAACACCATATATTTT.

The chain joins TRBV28 to TRBJ1-2; TRBD1 agrees at 8 bases. CDR1 and CDR2 (germline): MDHEN, SYDVKM. The CDR3 length is 15 residues. The J segment lost 0 bases and the V segment lost 6 bases, leaving 6 bases of the junction unmatched. For the CDR3, the DNA is TGTGCCAGCAGGACGCGGACAGGGACTAACTATGGCTACACCTTC. It yields the protein CASRTRTGTNYGYTF.

The V gene is TRBV28, the J gene TRBJ1-4, with TRBD1 matching over 7 bases. J was trimmed by 8 bases and V by 9 bases; bases with no gene match: 12. The CDR3 runs 14 residues. Germline V gene data show CDR1 as MDHEN and CDR2 as SYDVKM. The CDR3 sequence is CASRREGAREKLFF. The CDR3 nucleotides read TGTGCCAGTAGACGGGAGGGGGCAAGGGAAAAACTGTTTTTT.

The chain is built from TRBV18 and TRBJ2-5; tentatively, D is TRBD2 (5 bases). CDR3 size: 14 residues. V was trimmed by 3 bases and J by 2 bases, leaving 10 bases between them. Germline V gene lookup returns CDR1 KGHSH and CDR2 LQKENI. CDR3 DNA: TGTGCCAGCTCACCGCTAGCAGCTCAAGAGACCCAGTACTTC. Its translation: CASSPLAAQETQYF.

The rearrangement joins TRBV5-1 to TRBJ2-3; D is unresolved. Looked up from germline, CDR1 is SGHRS and CDR2 is YFSETQ. CDR3 length: 13 amino acids. V dropped 3 bases and J dropped 0 bases, with 5 bases sitting between them. The CDR3 coding sequence is TGCGCCAGCAGCTCGACTAGCACAGATACGCAGTATTTT. It translates to CASSSTSTDTQYF.

The chain employs TRBV11-2 and TRBJ2-7; 10 bases fit TRBD2. The germline CDR1 and CDR2 sequences are SGHAT and FQNNGV. V dropped 1 base and J dropped 0; count of bases not matched to a gene: 3. The CDR3 sequence is 16 residues long. The CDR3 loop is CASSLGSGGTSYEQYF. The CDR3 bases are TGTGCCAGCAGCTTAGGTAGCGGGGGGACCTCCTACGAGCAGTACTTC.